Each of the 31 T cell receptor beta chains below was sequenced from the same sample in a study of blood T cell repertoires in COVID-19 (dated by TCRdb to about 2020). Libraries were prepared through the immunoSEQ multiplex PCR assay. The source is immuneACCESS, and TCRdb retained only in-frame sequences with V and J called. Part of the clones is not carried over; for the studies checked, unresolved V genes explain less than half of this, and the remainder is unexplained. The sample profile shows roughly 150,000 clones; 70% to 85% of them were found once. Jointly, the top ten make up about 7% of the sample. Source material: peripheral blood. The origin of the receptors is a woman between 50 and 59 years old in a cohort sampled during active or convalescent COVID-19.

This sequence joins TRBV4-1 and TRBJ2-1; tentative D call: TRBD1 (5 bases). The V and J ends lost 1 base and 0 bases respectively, with 13 bases between them. The germline V gene has CDR1 MGHRA and CDR2 YSYEKL. The CDR3 is 17 amino acids. CDR3 residues: CASSQVYRLSSYNEQFF. CDR3 bases: TGCGCCAGCAGCCAAGTATACAGGCTAAGCTCCTACAATGAGCAGTTCTTC.

The rearrangement joins TRBV6-2 or TRBV6-3 to TRBJ1-2; no definite D call. Germline V CDR1 and CDR2: MNHEY, SVGEGT. This CDR3 has 12 residues. The ends were cut back, 3 bases at V and 1 base at J, with 3 bases in the middle. The CDR3 is CASSYHNYGYTF. CDR3 sequence (DNA): TGTGCCAGCAGTTATCATAACTATGGCTACACCTTC.

This chain connects TRBV19 to TRBJ2-4; 10 bases match TRBD1. Germline V gene sequence: CDR1 LNHDA, CDR2 SQIVND (reference sequence). The CDR3 loop spans 13 amino acids. J gave up 9 bases and V 7 bases, and 6 bases lay outside the gene matches. CDR3 sequence: CASNLGQGGIQYF. The CDR3 region has the DNA TGTGCCAGTAACCTAGGACAGGGGGGCATTCAGTACTTC.

The V and J genes are TRBV2 and TRBJ2-3; TRBD2 is a possible D gene (7 bases). Trimming cost V 6 bases and J 4 bases, with 14 bases left between them. The CDR3 spans 14 residues. CDR1 SNHLY and CDR2 FYNNEI come from the germline V gene. The CDR3 sequence is CASRAPGGPDTQYF. The CDR3 DNA reads TGTGCCAGCAGGGCCCCGGGGGGCCCAGATACGCAGTATTTT.

The V gene is TRBV18, the J gene TRBJ1-3; D is unresolved. In germline, CDR1 is KGHSH, CDR2 LQKENI. The CDR3 runs to 16 residues. V gave up 2 bases and J gave up 1 base, with 12 bases separating them. The CDR3: CASSPNSIGSGNTIYF. CDR3 coding DNA: TGTGCCAGCTCACCAAATAGCATCGGGTCTGGAAACACCATATATTTT.

The V gene is TRBV7-8, the J gene TRBJ1-4; 12 nucleotides align to TRBD1. The V gene end was trimmed by 5 bases and the J gene end by 8 bases; junction bases not matched to a gene: 6. CDR1 SGHVS and CDR2 FQNEAQ come from the germline V gene. The CDR3 is made up of 15 amino acids. CDR3 nucleotides: TGTGCCAGCAGCCCTCCCGGGACAGGGGGCGAAAAACTGTTTTTT. Amino acids: CASSPPGTGGEKLFF.

J is TRBJ1-1 and V is TRBV11-2; 8 nucleotides match TRBD1. The germline gives CDR1 SGHAT, CDR2 FQNNGV. J was trimmed by 3 bases and V by 0 bases; bases with no gene match: 18. The CDR3 covers 20 residues. Here the CDR3 DNA reads TGTGCCAGCAGCTTAGAAGGCAGGGGGCGCAATGTGAAGGAAGACACTGAAGCTTTCTTT. Protein: CASSLEGRGRNVKEDTEAFF.

This chain connects TRBV18 to TRBJ2-2; D remains unclear. The V end lost 0 bases, the J end lost 7 bases, and 12 bases lay between the germline ends. CDR1 is KGHSH and CDR2 is LQKENI in the germline V gene. The CDR3 is made up of 15 amino acids. CDR3 nucleotide sequence: TGTGCCAGCTCACCACCCCGGGTACGAATCGGGGAGCTGTTTTTT. It translates to CASSPPRVRIGELFF.

The sample holds one count of this clone. The rearrangement links TRBV6-6 to TRBJ2-5; maybe TRBD2 (6 bases). The CDR3 contains 14 residues. With 4 bases removed from V and 5 bases from J, the gap between germline ends came to 14 bases. Germline loops: CDR1 MNHNY, CDR2 SVGAGI (reference sequence). The CDR3 loop is CASSLYSGRETQYF. The DNA for the CDR3 is TGTGCCAGCAGTTTATATTCGGGGAGGGAGACCCAGTACTTC.

The chain uses TRBV18 and TRBJ2-6; possibly TRBD2 for D (5 bases). The V end was cut by 3 bases, the J end by 0 bases, with 6 bases between. CDR1 and CDR2 (germline): KGHSH, LQKENI. The length of the CDR3 is 15 residues. CDR3: CASSPRASGANVLTF. CDR3 DNA: TGTGCCAGCTCACCGCGGGCCTCTGGGGCCAACGTCCTGACTTTC.

This clone came up a few times. The chain combines TRBV19 with TRBJ2-7, with 10 bases lining up with TRBD2. The CDR3 has 14 residues. Per germline, CDR1 LNHDA and CDR2 SQIVND (reference sequence). Trimming removed 3 bases from V and 6 bases from J; junction bases left unmatched: 5. CDR3 nucleotides: TGTGCCAGTAGTATCGGGACTAGCGAAGGCGAGCAGTACTTC. Its protein is CASSIGTSEGEQYF.

In its sample, this clone was seen once. The chain recombines TRBV12-3 or TRBV12-4 with TRBJ1-2; D unclear. Trimming removed 3 bases at V and 2 bases at J, with 7 bases between. There are 13 residues in the CDR3. CDR3: CASSFVQNYGYTF. The CDR3 region has the DNA TGTGCCAGCAGTTTTGTACAGAACTATGGCTACACCTTC.

This clone appeared a few times. The J gene is TRBJ2-5, the V gene TRBV2, with 7 bases that match TRBD1. Losses at the gene ends were 7 bases for V and 3 bases for J; bases not matched to a gene: 8. CDR1 is SNHLY and CDR2 is FYNNEI in the germline V gene. This CDR3 comprises 14 residues. The CDR3 nucleotides read TGTGCCAGCACGAGACAGGGCCTTGAAGAGACCCAGTACTTC. Translation: CASTRQGLEETQYF. Based on the CDR3 plus reference TRBV2 and TRBJ2-5, the full variable domain is EPEVTQTPSHQVTQMGQEVILRCVPISNHLYFYWYRQILGQKVEFLVSFYNNEISEKSEIFDDQFSVERPDGSNFTLKIRSTKLEDSAMYFCASTRQGLEETQYFGPGTRLLVL.

The chain employs TRBV12-3 or TRBV12-4 and TRBJ2-5, with D possibly being TRBD1 (6 bases). V was pared by 3 bases and J by 3 bases, with 8 bases between. This CDR3 spans 13 amino acids. The CDR3 region is CASSLNREETQYF. CDR3 DNA: TGTGCCAGCAGTTTGAACAGGGAAGAGACCCAGTACTTC.

The chain has TRBV18 and TRBJ2-5, with TRBD2 as a possible D gene (5 bases). Germline CDR1 KGHSH, CDR2 LQKENI. V lost 1 base to trimming and J lost 4 bases, with 10 bases between them. The CDR3 contains 14 residues. CDR3 nucleotides: TGTGCCAGCTCACCACAGGGTCGGGGAGAGACCCAGTACTTC. Protein product: CASSPQGRGETQYF.

V usage is TRBV6-2 or TRBV6-3 and J usage is TRBJ1-1; 12 nucleotides align to TRBD1. J was trimmed by 7 bases and V by 6 bases; bases with no gene match: 6. The CDR3 runs 14 residues. The germline CDR1 and CDR2 sequences are MNHEY and SVGEGT. CDR3 coding DNA: TGTGCCAGCAGCAGAGGGACAGGGGGCATTGAAGCTTTCTTT. As protein: CASSRGTGGIEAFF.

V is TRBV5-4 and J is TRBJ1-1; D gene ambiguous. The V and J ends lost 0 bases and 6 bases respectively, with 9 bases between them. Germline lookup yields CDR1 SGHNT and CDR2 YYREEE (reference sequence). The CDR3 is 13 amino acids. As DNA, the CDR3 is TGTGCCAGCAGCTTGGGTGGGAGCGCTGAAGCTTTCTTT. Translated: CASSLGGSAEAFF.

The chain couples TRBV19 to TRBJ1-1, with D possibly matching TRBD1 (6 bases). CDR1 is LNHDA and CDR2 is SQIVND in the germline V gene (reference sequence). V was clipped by 5 bases and J by 2 bases, with 15 bases between them. The CDR3 covers 15 residues. DNA of the CDR3: TGTGCCAGTAGTCTAACGGGGGGCCCAAACACTGAAGCTTTCTTT. It translates to CASSLTGGPNTEAFF.

CDR3 residues: CASRDRTANYGYTF. In DNA, the CDR3 is TGTGCCAGCAGGGACAGGACAGCTAACTATGGCTACACCTTC. This chain joins TRBV2 and TRBJ1-2, with 7 bases lining up with TRBD1. This CDR3 is built from 14 residues. J lost 0 bases, V lost 6 bases, and 4 bases had no gene match. CDR1 is SNHLY, CDR2 FYNNEI, per germline.

The chain couples TRBV6-6 to TRBJ2-2; D is unclear. V was pared by 1 base and J by 5 bases, with 8 bases between. The CDR3 is 14 residues long. Germline CDR1 and CDR2: MNHNY and SVGAGI (reference sequence). CDR3 in DNA: TGTGCCAGCAGTTACTTGTACACGACCGGGGAGCTGTTTTTT. Protein: CASSYLYTTGELFF.

This clone came up many times. The V and J genes are TRBV3-1 (or the pseudogene TRBV3-2) and TRBJ2-7; 7 bases map to TRBD1. The CDR3 has 14 amino acids. Germline V CDR1 and CDR2: LGHDT, YNNKEL (reference sequence). V lost 5 bases, J lost 2 bases, and 6 bases stayed unmatched. The CDR3 DNA reads as TGTGCCAGCAGCAATGACAGGGCCGCCTACGAGCAGTACTTC. This translates into CASSNDRAAYEQYF.

The chain uses TRBV24-1 and TRBJ2-3; TRBD2 matches at 11 bases. Germline trimming cut 4 bases from V and 3 bases from J; bases unmatched to any gene: 5. Germline lookup yields CDR1 KGHDR and CDR2 SFDVKD. The CDR3 extends over 16 amino acids. CDR3 nucleotide sequence: TGTGCCACCAGTGAGCTAGCGGGGGGCCAAACAGATACGCAGTATTTT. It yields the protein CATSELAGGQTDTQYF.

The chain uses TRBV7-2 and TRBJ2-4; TRBD2 matches 8 bases. CDR1 and CDR2 (germline): SGHTA, FQGNSA. The CDR3 length is 17 residues. The V segment lost 10 bases and the J segment 0 bases; nucleotides outside the gene matches: 14. CDR3 in amino acids: CATSPAGGGLAKNIQYF. CDR3 nucleotide sequence: TGTGCCACCTCCCCCGCCGGGGGGGGACTAGCCAAAAACATTCAGTACTTC.

The chain carries TRBV25-1 and TRBJ1-4; no firm D call. Germline CDR1 MGHDK, CDR2 SYGVNS. Between the trimmed V and J ends, which lost 2 bases and 10 bases, there was a span of 5 bases. This CDR3 region has 11 residues. CDR3 region: CASSEAGKLFF. CDR3 in DNA: TGTGCCAGCAGTGAAGCCGGAAAACTGTTTTTT.

The V gene is TRBV7-3, the J gene TRBJ2-3, with TRBD1 matching over 8 bases. Trimming at V came to 1 base and at J to 7 bases, leaving 7 bases not matched to a gene. This CDR3 comprises 15 residues. Germline CDR1 SGHTA, CDR2 FQGTGA. The CDR3 DNA follows: TGTGCCAGCAGCTTAAATGGGCAGGGGGCCTATACGCAGTATTTT. Protein sequence: CASSLNGQGAYTQYF.

The rearrangement links TRBV7-9 to TRBJ2-5; D unresolved. Trimming removed 1 base from V and 3 bases from J, with 9 bases in between. The CDR3 covers 14 residues. Germline V gives CDR1 SEHNR, CDR2 FQNEAQ (reference sequence). CDR3 nucleotides: TGTGCCAGCAGCTTAGTCACAACCGAAGAGACCCAGTACTTC. It encodes CASSLVTTEETQYF.

This chain uses TRBV6-1 with TRBJ2-2, with D hard to call. The CDR3 is 13 residues long. The germline V gene has CDR1 MNHNS and CDR2 SASEGT. The V and J ends lost 5 bases and 1 base respectively, with 5 bases between them. CDR3 DNA: TGTGCCAGCAGTTTACTGAACACCGGGGAGCTGTTTTTT. Translated, it gives CASSLLNTGELFF.

The chain has TRBV4-1 and TRBJ2-2, with 14 bases aligning to TRBD2. V was pared by 2 bases and J by 6 bases, with 11 bases of the junction left unmatched. From germline, CDR1 is MGHRA and CDR2 YSYEKL. The CDR3 spans 19 residues. CDR3 sequence: CASSQKGLAGALPAGELFF. In DNA form, the CDR3 reads TGCGCCAGCAGCCAAAAGGGACTAGCGGGGGCCCTGCCTGCCGGGGAGCTGTTTTTT.

The sample holds a few counts of this clone. The V and J genes are TRBV6-2 or TRBV6-3 and TRBJ1-1; 7 nucleotides align to TRBD1. V gave up 2 bases and J gave up 7 bases; unmatched junction bases: 7. The CDR3 runs 14 residues. Germline assignment: CDR1 MNHEY and CDR2 SVGEGT. CDR3 amino acids: CASSYGGTVNEAFF. The CDR3 DNA is TGTGCCAGCAGTTACGGCGGGACAGTCAATGAAGCTTTCTTT.

The rearrangement links TRBV4-1 to TRBJ2-7; 11 nucleotides line up with TRBD1. The length of the CDR3 is 14 residues. The germline CDR1 and CDR2 sequences are MGHRA and YSYEKL. V gave up 7 bases and J gave up 4 bases; unmatched junction bases: 6. CDR3 region: CASTPGQGEYEQYF. The CDR3 nucleotides are TGCGCCAGCACCCCGGGACAGGGGGAATACGAGCAGTACTTC.

This clone came up many times. The genes are TRBV7-2 and TRBJ1-2; D is undetermined. CDR3 length equals 13 residues. CDR1 is SGHTA and CDR2 is FQGNSA in the germline V gene. Trimming cost V 5 bases and J 6 bases, with 13 bases left between them. The CDR3 bases are TGTGCCAGCAGCCCCAGTAGGGAGGATGGCTACACCTTC. It translates to CASSPSREDGYTF.